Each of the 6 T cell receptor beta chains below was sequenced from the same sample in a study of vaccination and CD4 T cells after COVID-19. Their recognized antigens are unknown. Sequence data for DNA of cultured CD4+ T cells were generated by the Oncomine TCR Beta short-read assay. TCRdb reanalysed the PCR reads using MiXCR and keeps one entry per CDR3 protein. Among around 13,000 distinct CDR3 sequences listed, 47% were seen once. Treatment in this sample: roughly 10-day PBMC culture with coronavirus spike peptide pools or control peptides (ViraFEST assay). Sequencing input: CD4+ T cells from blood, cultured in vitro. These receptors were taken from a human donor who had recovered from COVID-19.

The DNA for the CDR3 is TGTGCCAGCAGTCTACAGGGTATTCATGAAAAACTGTTTTTT. Its protein product is CASSLQGIHEKLFF. J is TRBJ1-4 and V is TRBV28; weak D call: TRBD1 (6 bases). This CDR3 is 14 amino acids long. Per germline, CDR1 MDHEN and CDR2 SYDVKM. V was trimmed by 5 bases and J by 6 bases, leaving 13 bases between them.

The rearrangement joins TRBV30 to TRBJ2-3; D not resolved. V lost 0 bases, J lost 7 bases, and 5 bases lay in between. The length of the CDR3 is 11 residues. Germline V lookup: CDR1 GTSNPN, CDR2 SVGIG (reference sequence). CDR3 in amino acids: CAWSVGYTQYF. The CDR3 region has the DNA TGTGCCTGGAGTGTAGGCTATACGCAGTATTTT.

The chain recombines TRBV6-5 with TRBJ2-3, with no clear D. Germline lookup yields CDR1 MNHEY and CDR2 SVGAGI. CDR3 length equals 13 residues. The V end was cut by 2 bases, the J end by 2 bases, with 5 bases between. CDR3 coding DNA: TGTGCCAGCAGTTACGACTTCACAGATACGCAGTATTTT. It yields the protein CASSYDFTDTQYF.

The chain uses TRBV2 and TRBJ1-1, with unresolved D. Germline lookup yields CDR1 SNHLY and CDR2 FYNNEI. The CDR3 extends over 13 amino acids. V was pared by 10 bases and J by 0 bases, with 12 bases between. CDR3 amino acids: CATKTDMNTEAFF. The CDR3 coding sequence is TGTGCCACCAAGACGGATATGAACACTGAAGCTTTCTTT.

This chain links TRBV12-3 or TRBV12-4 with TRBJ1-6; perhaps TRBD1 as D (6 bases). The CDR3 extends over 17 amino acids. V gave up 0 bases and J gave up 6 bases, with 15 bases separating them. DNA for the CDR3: TGTGCCAGCAGTTTAGCGCTCCCCGGGGGGCCTAATTCACCCCTCCACTTT. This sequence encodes CASSLALPGGPNSPLHF.

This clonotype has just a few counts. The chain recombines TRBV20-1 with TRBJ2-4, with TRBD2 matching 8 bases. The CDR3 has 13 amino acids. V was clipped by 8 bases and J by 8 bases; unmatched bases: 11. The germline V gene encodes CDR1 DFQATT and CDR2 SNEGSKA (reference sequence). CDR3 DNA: TGCAGTTACTCTAGCGGGCGGTCAGACATTCAGTACTTC. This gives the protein CSYSSGRSDIQYF.